The following is a T cell receptor beta chain sequence with its context. The sample belongs to a study of T cell responses to AZD1222 COVID-19 vaccine. Sequencing was performed with immunoSEQ multiplex PCR; in TCRdb, only in-frame clones are kept and a portion is missing. The sample shows tens of thousands of clones, 80% of them seen only once. The CDR3 length is 15 residues. Germline V gene data show CDR1 as SGHTA and CDR2 as FQGNSA. The ends lost 5 bases at V and 8 bases at J; junction bases unmatched: 12. The sequence was obtained from an adult who received the AZD1222 COVID-19 vaccine. This chain connects TRBV7-2 to TRBJ2-1, with 7 positions matching TRBD2. Source: peripheral blood, taken 28 days after the second AZD1222 dose. The CDR3 region is CASSLLPLAGDEQFF. The CDR3, as DNA: TGTGCCAGCAGCCTCCTACCGTTAGCGGGCGATGAGCAGTTCTTC.